A single sample is the source of the 10 T cell receptor beta chains below, sequenced in a study of T cells in Graves' hyperthyroidism and ophthalmopathy. Regions amplified from RNA transcripts were the TCR beta CDR3 regions. First-round RT-PCR targeting the TCR CDR3 was performed with the HTBI primer set. TCRdb re-derived calls from the multiplex PCR reads in MiXCR, one entry per CDR3 protein. Of 650,000 to 750,000 distinct CDR3 sequences in the sample, 12% to 15% were seen once. Sequencing used blood. Receptors were obtained from a woman under 30 with Graves' hyperthyroidism.

The chain recombines TRBV6-5 with TRBJ1-2; D remains ambiguous. This CDR3 has 15 residues. The germline V gene encodes CDR1 MNHEY and CDR2 SVGAGI. The V and J ends lost 0 bases and 5 bases respectively, with 13 bases between them. The CDR3, as DNA: TGTGCCAGCAGTTACTCCGCCGCGGGCGCTTATGGCTACACCTTC. Encoded protein: CASSYSAAGAYGYTF.

The chain carries TRBV7-9 and TRBJ2-7; 9 positions agree with TRBD2. The CDR3 consists of 14 residues. The J segment lost 3 bases and the V segment lost 6 bases, leaving 6 bases of the junction unmatched. Germline values: CDR1 SEHNR, CDR2 FQNEAQ (reference sequence). DNA for the CDR3: TGTGCCAGCAGGTACAGGACTAGCGACTACGAGCAGTACTTC. Its protein is CASRYRTSDYEQYF.

Ten or more counts support this clonotype. The chain recombines TRBV29-1 with TRBJ2-1; 13 bases agree with TRBD2. The CDR3 totals 14 residues. The V and J ends lost 4 bases and 7 bases, in that order; junction bases with no gene match: 4. Germline V CDR1 and CDR2: SQVTM, ANQGSEA. CDR3 nucleotide sequence: TGCAGCGTTGGAGGACTAGCGGGAGTTAATGAGCAGTTCTTC. This gives the protein CSVGGLAGVNEQFF.

As regards this clonotype: A much larger clone lies a single base off, so this may be a read error. The rearrangement links TRBV27 to TRBJ1-2; TRBD1 matches at 9 bases. This CDR3 region has 17 residues. V lost 5 bases to trimming and J lost 3 bases; unmatched junction nucleotides: 13. The germline V gene has CDR1 MNHEY and CDR2 SMNVEV (reference sequence). CDR3 amino acids: CASSDAPGQGRDYGYTF. CDR3 nucleotide sequence: TGTGCCAGCAGTGATGCACCGGGACAGGGAAGGGACTATGGCTACACCTTC.

This CDR3 reads CATSALWAGSEQFF. As DNA, the CDR3 is TGTGCCACCAGTGCCCTCTGGGCCGGGTCTGAGCAGTTCTTC. V gene TRBV24-1 combines with J gene TRBJ2-1; D is ambiguous. Looked up from germline, CDR1 is KGHDR and CDR2 is SFDVKD. V was pared by 5 bases and J by 9 bases, with 16 bases between. There are 14 residues in the CDR3.

This clonotype was counted many times. The V call is TRBV11-2, the J call TRBJ2-2, with TRBD1 identical over 7 bases. The V gene end was trimmed by 5 bases and the J gene end by 7 bases; junction bases not matched to a gene: 10. The germline gives CDR1 SGHAT, CDR2 FQNNGV. The CDR3 sequence is 15 residues long. CDR3 DNA: TGTGCCAGCAGCGAAACAGGGGCCCTCGACGGGGAGCTGTTTTTT. Translation gives CASSETGALDGELFF. The full variable domain, in which reference TRBV11-2 and TRBJ2-2 provide the parts outside the CDR3, is EAGVAQSPRYKIIEKRQSVAFWCNPISGHATLYWYQQILGQGPKLLIQFQNNGVVDDSQLPKDRFSAERLKGVDSTLKIQPAKLEDSAVYLCASSETGALDGELFFGEGSRLTVL.

This clonotype has more than one count but fewer than ten. A read error is possible here, since a much larger clone lies one base away. This chain links TRBV6-4 with TRBJ2-7, with 12 bases fitting TRBD2. CDR3 length: 19 residues. The germline V gene has CDR1 MRHNA and CDR2 SNTAGT. This CDR3 reads CASSYSWTSGNKGVDEQYF. CDR3 bases: TGTGCCAGCAGTTACTCCTGGACTAGCGGGAATAAAGGGGTGGATGAGCAGTACTTC.

This clonotype turned up a few times. The V gene is TRBV20-1, the J gene TRBJ2-5; 15 nucleotides line up with TRBD2. Germline values: CDR1 DFQATT, CDR2 SNEGSKA (reference sequence). Unmatched junction bases numbered 6, after V lost 6 bases and J lost 1 base. This CDR3 is 16 amino acids long. The CDR3: CSAVPGLAGGQETQYF. In nucleotides, the CDR3 is TGCAGTGCCGTCCCGGGACTAGCGGGAGGCCAAGAGACCCAGTACTTC.

The chain recombines TRBV19 with TRBJ1-4, with TRBD1 as a possible D gene (6 bases). The germline V and J ends were trimmed by 9 bases and 4 bases, with 12 bases remaining between them. The CDR3 has 13 amino acids. The germline V gene has CDR1 LNHDA and CDR2 SQIVND (reference sequence). CDR3 coding DNA: TGTGCCAGCCGGGACACAGATAATGAAAAACTGTTTTTT. The encoded protein is CASRDTDNEKLFF.

This clonotype was counted a few times. The CDR3 DNA sequence: TGTGCCAGCAGTCCAACCGGGGCAGGGTACGTGACCCAGTACTTC. Residues: CASSPTGAGYVTQYF. The V and J genes are TRBV12-3 or TRBV12-4 and TRBJ2-5; D might be TRBD1 or TRBD2, each matching 5 bases. Trimming cost V 5 bases and J 7 bases, with 20 bases left between them. This CDR3 region has 15 residues.